This T cell receptor beta chain appears in the sequencing data of a study of T cells in Graves' hyperthyroidism and ophthalmopathy. Concerning this clonotype: Its target is unknown. The CDR3 end shows no conserved phenylalanine or tryptophan, and so a read error is likely.

In the ophthalmopathy cohort, Clinical Activity Score was at least 3, NOSPECS grade at least 4, and duration under 3 months. Patients having uncontrolled infection, another autoimmune disease, pregnancy or lactation were not included. Researchers amplified the TCR beta CDR3 regions from RNA transcripts. HTBI primers were the set used in a first-round RT-PCR of the TCR CDR3. TCRdb reanalysed the multiplex PCR reads using MiXCR and keeps one entry per CDR3 protein. The data show around 500,000 distinct CDR3 sequences, about 16% seen once. Per the germline V gene, CDR1 is ENHRY and CDR2 is SYGVKD. V lost 0 bases, J lost 4 bases, and 6 bases lay in between. The CDR3 covers 13 residues. Study-level results: Onset of ophthalmopathy came a median approximately 6 months after the model predicted it.

The chain employs TRBV10-3 and TRBJ2-5; TRBD2 is a possible D gene (6 bases). Sequenced: blood. The sequence was obtained from a woman younger than 45 with Graves' ophthalmopathy. The CDR3 DNA is TGTGCCATCAGTGAGTCGGGGGGAGAGACCCAGTACCTC. It is translated as CAISESGGETQYL.